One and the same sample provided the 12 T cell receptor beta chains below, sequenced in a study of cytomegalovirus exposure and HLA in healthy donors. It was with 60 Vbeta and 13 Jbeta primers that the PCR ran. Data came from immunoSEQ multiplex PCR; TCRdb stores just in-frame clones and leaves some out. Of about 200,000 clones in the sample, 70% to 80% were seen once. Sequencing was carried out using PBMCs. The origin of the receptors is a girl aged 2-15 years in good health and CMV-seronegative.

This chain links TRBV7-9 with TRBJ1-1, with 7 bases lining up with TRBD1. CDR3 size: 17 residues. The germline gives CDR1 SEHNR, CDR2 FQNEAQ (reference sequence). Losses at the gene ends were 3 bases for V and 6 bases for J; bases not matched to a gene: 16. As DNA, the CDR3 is TGTGCCAGCAGCTTTTCCAATACTGACAGGGCAGATGCTGAAGCTTTCTTT. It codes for CASSFSNTDRADAEAFF.

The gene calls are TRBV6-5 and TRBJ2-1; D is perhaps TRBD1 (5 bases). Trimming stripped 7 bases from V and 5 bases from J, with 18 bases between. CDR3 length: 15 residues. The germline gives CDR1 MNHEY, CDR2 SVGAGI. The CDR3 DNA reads TGTGCCAGCACCCCCCGTAGGGGTTTGAACAATGAGCAGTTCTTC. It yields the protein CASTPRRGLNNEQFF.

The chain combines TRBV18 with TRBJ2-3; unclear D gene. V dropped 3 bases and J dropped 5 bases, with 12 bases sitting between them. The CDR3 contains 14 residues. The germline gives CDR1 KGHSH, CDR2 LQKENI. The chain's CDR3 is CASSPGVVGDTQYF. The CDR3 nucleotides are TGTGCCAGCTCACCGGGCGTGGTCGGAGATACGCAGTATTTT.

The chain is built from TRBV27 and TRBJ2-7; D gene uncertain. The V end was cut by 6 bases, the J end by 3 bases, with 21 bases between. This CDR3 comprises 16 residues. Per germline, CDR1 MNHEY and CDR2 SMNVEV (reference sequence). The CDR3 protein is CASSDKRTTVVYEQYF. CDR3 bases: TGTGCCAGCAGCGATAAAAGAACCACGGTAGTCTACGAGCAGTACTTC.

CDR3 nucleotide sequence: TGTGCCAGCAGCACCGGGACTAGTTACAATGAGCAGTTCTTC. Its translation: CASSTGTSYNEQFF. The chain has TRBV11-2 and TRBJ2-1, with TRBD2 matching 8 bases. Per germline, CDR1 SGHAT and CDR2 FQNNGV. J was trimmed by 4 bases and V by 5 bases; bases with no gene match: 4. The CDR3 is 14 amino acids. The whole variable domain, remainder taken from reference TRBV11-2 and TRBJ2-1, is EAGVAQSPRYKIIEKRQSVAFWCNPISGHATLYWYQQILGQGPKLLIQFQNNGVVDDSQLPKDRFSAERLKGVDSTLKIQPAKLEDSAVYLCASSTGTSYNEQFFGPGTRLTVL.

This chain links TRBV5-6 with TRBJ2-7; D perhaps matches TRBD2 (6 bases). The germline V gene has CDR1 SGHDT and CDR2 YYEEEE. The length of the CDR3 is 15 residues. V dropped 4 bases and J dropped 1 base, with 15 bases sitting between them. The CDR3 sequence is CASSPRGGRSYEQYF. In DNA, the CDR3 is TGTGCCAGCAGCCCCCGGGGAGGCCGGTCCTACGAGCAGTACTTC. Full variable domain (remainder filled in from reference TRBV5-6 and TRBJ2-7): DAGVTQSPTHLIKTRGQQVTLRCSPKSGHDTVSWYQQALGQGPQFIFQYYEEEERQRGNFPDRFSGHQFPNYSSELNVNALLLGDSALYLCASSPRGGRSYEQYFGPGTRLTVT.

CDR3 amino acids: CASSSGQRNSPLHF. DNA for the CDR3: TGTGCCAGCAGCTCGGGACAGAGAAATTCACCCCTCCACTTT. The genes are TRBV7-9 and TRBJ1-6; 7 bases map to TRBD1. CDR3 length: 14 amino acids. The V and J ends lost 4 bases and 7 bases, in that order; junction bases with no gene match: 4. Looked up from germline, CDR1 is SEHNR and CDR2 is FQNEAQ (reference sequence).

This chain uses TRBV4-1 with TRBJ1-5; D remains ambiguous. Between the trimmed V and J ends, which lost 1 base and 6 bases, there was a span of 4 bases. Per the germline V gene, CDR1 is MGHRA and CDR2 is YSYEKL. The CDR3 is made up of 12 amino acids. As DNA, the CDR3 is TGCGCCAGCAGCCAAGGGGCTCAGCCCCAGCATTTT. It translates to CASSQGAQPQHF.

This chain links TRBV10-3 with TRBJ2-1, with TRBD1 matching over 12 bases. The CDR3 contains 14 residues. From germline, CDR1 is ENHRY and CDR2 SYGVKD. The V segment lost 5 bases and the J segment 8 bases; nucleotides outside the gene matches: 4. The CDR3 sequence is CAISLGQGADEQFF. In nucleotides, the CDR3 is TGTGCCATCAGTTTGGGACAGGGGGCCGATGAGCAGTTCTTC.

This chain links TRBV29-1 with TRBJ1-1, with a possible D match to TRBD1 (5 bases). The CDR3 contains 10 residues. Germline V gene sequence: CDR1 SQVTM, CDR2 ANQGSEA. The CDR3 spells CMFWRGIAFF. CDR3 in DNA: TGCATGTTCTGGAGGGGAATAGCTTTCTTT.

The CDR3 loop reads CASSQEGRAFNGYTF. The CDR3 DNA reads as TGCGCCAGCAGCCAAGAGGGCAGGGCGTTCAATGGCTACACCTTC. The chain uses TRBV4-1 and TRBJ1-2; D may be TRBD1 (5 bases). The CDR3 is made up of 15 amino acids. V lost 0 bases, J lost 6 bases, and 14 bases lay in between. CDR1 is MGHRA and CDR2 is YSYEKL in the germline V gene.

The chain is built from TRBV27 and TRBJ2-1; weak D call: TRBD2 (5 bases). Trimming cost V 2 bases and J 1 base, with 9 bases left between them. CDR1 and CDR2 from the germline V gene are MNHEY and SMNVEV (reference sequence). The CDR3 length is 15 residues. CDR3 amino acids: CASSLQTGSYNEQFF. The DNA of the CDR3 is TGTGCCAGCAGTTTACAAACGGGATCCTACAATGAGCAGTTCTTC.